This entry concerns a single T cell receptor (beta chain). The table came from immunoSEQ multiplex PCR; TCRdb's copy has only in-frame clones and leaves some out. Altogether about 140,000 clones are present, 81% being singletons, with the ten largest covering around 8.5%. The germline gives CDR1 SQVTM, CDR2 ANQGSEA. This CDR3 is built from 15 residues. V lost 7 bases and J lost 0, with 18 bases in between. The data originate from a study of blood T cell repertoires in COVID-19. The chain couples TRBV29-1 to TRBJ1-2, with D unclear. The receptor comes from a human donor in a cohort sampled during active COVID-19. Sequencing was done on a sample of peripheral blood. The CDR3 sequence: CSAGIRIQANYGYTF. In DNA form, the CDR3 reads TGCAGCGCCGGGATCCGGATACAAGCTAACTATGGCTACACCTTC.